A single sample is the source of the 10 T cell receptor beta chains below, sequenced in a study of Tregs in tolerant kidney transplant recipients. For these TCRs, the target antigens are not known. This table comes from immunoSEQ multiplex PCR, and its TCRdb copy is limited to in-frame clones, with some not included. The data hold 15,000 to 20,000 clones, with about 57% observed a single time. The sample taken for sequencing was Tregs from blood cultured with allogeneic cells. These receptors were collected from a human donor in good health.

This clone was seen a few times. The chain uses TRBV7-2 and TRBJ2-4; D perhaps matches TRBD2 (6 bases). Germline CDR1 SGHTA, CDR2 FQGNSA. The V end lost 2 bases, the J end lost 8 bases, and 22 bases lay between the germline ends. The CDR3 runs 17 residues. CDR3 in DNA: TGTGCCAGCAGCTTAATTTTGTCGGCGGGGCGGCGGGACATTCAGTACTTC. Translated: CASSLILSAGRRDIQYF.

V usage is TRBV10-3 and J usage is TRBJ2-1; 10 positions match TRBD2. Per germline, CDR1 ENHRY and CDR2 SYGVKD. V was pared by 5 bases and J by 4 bases, with 11 bases of the junction left unmatched. The CDR3 totals 17 residues. The CDR3 is CAISPLPGLARYNEQFF. In nucleotides, the CDR3 is TGTGCCATCAGTCCCCTCCCGGGACTAGCGAGGTACAATGAGCAGTTCTTC.

The chain joins TRBV15 to TRBJ1-3, with 7 bases aligning to TRBD1. V shed 5 bases, J shed 0 bases, and the junction held 1 base outside the gene matches. Germline V lookup: CDR1 LNHNV, CDR2 YYDKDF (reference sequence). This CDR3 has 14 residues. Written as DNA, the CDR3 is TGTGCCACCAGCCGGGACAGCTCTGGAAACACCATATATTTT. Translation gives CATSRDSSGNTIYF.

This chain links TRBV30 with TRBJ2-7; the match to TRBD2 covers 8 bases. J gave up 0 bases and V 1 base, and 8 bases lay outside the gene matches. Germline loops: CDR1 GTSNPN, CDR2 SVGIG (reference sequence). This CDR3 is built from 16 residues. CDR3 bases: TGTGCCTGGAGTGACGTAGCGGGATCGGGCTCCTACGAGCAGTACTTC. Encoded protein: CAWSDVAGSGSYEQYF.

By frequency in the sample, this clone is large. This chain links TRBV7-2 with TRBJ2-7, with TRBD2 as a possible D gene (6 bases). CDR1 SGHTA and CDR2 FQGNSA come from the germline V gene. CDR3 length equals 15 residues. V dropped 3 bases and J dropped 2 bases, with 14 bases sitting between them. The CDR3 DNA follows: TGTGCCAGCAGCTTCCCGAGACTAGGGGCCTACGAGCAGTACTTC. It codes for CASSFPRLGAYEQYF.

CDR3 sequence reads: CATDRGTENEKLFF. DNA of the CDR3: TGTGCCACGGACCGGGGGACAGAAAATGAAAAACTGTTTTTT. The V gene is TRBV6-5, the J gene TRBJ1-4; 7 bases map to TRBD1. Germline-derived CDR1 and CDR2 are MNHEY and SVGAGI. The V and J ends lost 10 bases and 5 bases, in that order; junction bases with no gene match: 10. The CDR3 is 14 amino acids.

This chain connects TRBV2 to TRBJ1-5, with D hard to call. The CDR3 contains 14 residues. CDR1 and CDR2 (germline): SNHLY, FYNNEI. V dropped 3 bases and J dropped 4 bases, with 10 bases sitting between them. CDR3 nucleotides: TGTGCCAGCAGTGACCGGGCGTCTAATCAGCCCCAGCATTTT. The encoded protein is CASSDRASNQPQHF.

The sample holds a few counts of this clone. The CDR3 sequence is CASSPGPTGGGTQYF. The CDR3 DNA is TGTGCCAGCAGCCCCGGACCAACAGGGGGGGGAACCCAGTACTTC. The V call is TRBV6-5, the J call TRBJ2-5; possible D gene TRBD1, 8 bases. CDR1 MNHEY and CDR2 SVGAGI come from the germline V gene. The CDR3 length is 15 residues. Trimming shortened V by 6 bases and J by 8 bases, and 22 bases separated the two germline ends.

The CDR3 region is CASRPQGATTEAFF. As DNA, the CDR3 is TGTGCCAGCAGACCACAGGGGGCTACGACTGAAGCTTTCTTT. The gene calls are TRBV27 and TRBJ1-1, with 9 bases fitting TRBD1. The CDR3 sequence is 14 residues long. From germline, CDR1 is MNHEY and CDR2 SMNVEV (reference sequence). V shed 6 bases, J shed 5 bases, and the junction held 7 bases outside the gene matches.

The chain is built from TRBV19 and TRBJ2-1, with 14 positions matching TRBD2. The CDR3 runs to 17 residues. The junction had 10 bases not matched to a gene; V was cut back by 6 bases and J by 6 bases. Germline assignment: CDR1 LNHDA and CDR2 SQIVND (reference sequence). Here the CDR3 DNA reads TGTGCCAGTAGCGGCAAGACTAGCGGGAGGGTTTCCAATGAGCAGTTCTTC. Protein sequence: CASSGKTSGRVSNEQFF.